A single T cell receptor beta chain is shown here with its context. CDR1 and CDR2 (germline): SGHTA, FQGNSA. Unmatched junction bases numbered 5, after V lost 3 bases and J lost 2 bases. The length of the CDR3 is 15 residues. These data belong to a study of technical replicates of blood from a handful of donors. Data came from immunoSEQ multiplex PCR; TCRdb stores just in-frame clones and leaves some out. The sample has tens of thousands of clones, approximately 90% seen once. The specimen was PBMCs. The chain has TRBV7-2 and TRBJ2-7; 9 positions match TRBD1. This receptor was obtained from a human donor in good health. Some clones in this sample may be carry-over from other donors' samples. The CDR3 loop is CASSFTQGAPYEQYF. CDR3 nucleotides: TGTGCCAGCAGCTTCACACAGGGGGCCCCCTACGAGCAGTACTTC.